These 8 T cell receptor beta chains originate from one sample sequenced in a study of glioma-infiltrating T cells after dendritic cell vaccination. Using immunoSEQ multiplex PCR, the repertoire was profiled, and TCRdb retains in-frame clones only, with some absent. The top ten hold over 2.5% of the sample, which has more than 85,000 clones, 85% to 90% seen once. This specimen was blood, taken before dendritic cell vaccination. These receptors were taken from a human donor with glioblastoma.

This chain uses TRBV10-3 with TRBJ2-2; D gene ambiguous. Deletions cut 10 bases from V and 3 bases from J, with 9 bases between. Looked up from germline, CDR1 is ENHRY and CDR2 is SYGVKD. The CDR3 spans 12 residues. CDR3 residues: CATSRDTGELFF. CDR3 bases: TGTGCCACGTCTCGGGACACCGGGGAGCTGTTTTTT.

This chain joins TRBV19 and TRBJ2-1, with 11 nucleotides matching TRBD2. The germline V gene has CDR1 LNHDA and CDR2 SQIVND (reference sequence). This CDR3 region has 17 residues. V dropped 3 bases and J dropped 8; count of bases not matched to a gene: 12. The CDR3 loop is CASSISLAGGLDHEQFF. In DNA form, the CDR3 reads TGTGCCAGTAGTATTTCGCTAGCGGGAGGACTGGACCATGAGCAGTTCTTC.

This chain connects TRBV11-3 to TRBJ1-1; no firm D call. V gave up 5 bases and J gave up 2 bases, with 18 bases separating them. CDR3 length: 16 amino acids. Germline CDR1 SGHNT, CDR2 YENEEA. CDR3 coding DNA: TGTGCCAGCAGCCTAGGACGGGAATTTACTAACACTGAAGCTTTCTTT. Protein product: CASSLGREFTNTEAFF.

This clone was counted once. The chain links TRBV5-1 to TRBJ1-3; possible D gene TRBD1, 5 bases. Germline CDR1 is SGHRS and CDR2 is YFSETQ. The CDR3 loop spans 17 amino acids. Trimming left V 4 bases short and J 0 bases short, with 17 bases between. In DNA, the CDR3 is TGCGCCAGCAGCCCGGCCTTGGACGGGGGCTCTGGAAACACCATATATTTT. Encoded protein: CASSPALDGGSGNTIYF.

The genes are TRBV19 and TRBJ1-2; maybe TRBD1 (5 bases). CDR1 LNHDA and CDR2 SQIVND come from the germline V gene (reference sequence). Trimming pared 6 bases from V and 1 base from J, leaving 12 bases between. The CDR3 runs to 14 residues. In nucleotides, the CDR3 is TGTGCCAGTAGATTCGGGGGGAATAACTATGGCTACACCTTC. It translates to CASRFGGNNYGYTF.

The J gene is TRBJ2-1, the V gene TRBV6-1; 7 bases fit TRBD1. Germline CDR1 is MNHNS and CDR2 is SASEGT. The V and J ends lost 5 bases and 2 bases, in that order; junction bases with no gene match: 6. The CDR3 contains 15 residues. The CDR3 DNA reads as TGTGCCAGCAGTCAAACACAGGGGACCTACAATGAGCAGTTCTTC. Translated, it gives CASSQTQGTYNEQFF.

This clone has more than one count but fewer than ten. The chain recombines TRBV6-6 with TRBJ2-7; 7 bases fit TRBD1. Trimming removed 6 bases from V and 5 bases from J; junction bases left unmatched: 4. Germline values: CDR1 MNHNY, CDR2 SVGAGI (reference sequence). The CDR3 has 12 residues. The chain's CDR3 is CASSHTGDEQYF. The CDR3 bases are TGTGCCAGCAGCCACACAGGGGACGAGCAGTACTTC.

The chain employs TRBV5-1 and TRBJ2-3; 15 bases agree with TRBD2. J gave up 2 bases and V 4 bases, and 5 bases lay outside the gene matches. CDR3 length: 17 residues. Germline CDR1 SGHRS, CDR2 YFSETQ. The CDR3 DNA reads TGCGCCAGCAGCATAGGGACTAGCGGGGGGCTCACAGATACGCAGTATTTT. Translated: CASSIGTSGGLTDTQYF.